The 7 T cell receptor beta chains listed next were all sequenced from one sample in a study of cytomegalovirus exposure and HLA in healthy donors. Amplification used 60 Vbeta primers and 13 Jbeta primers. Using immunoSEQ multiplex PCR, the repertoire was profiled, and TCRdb retains in-frame clones only, with some absent. The repertoire holds some 120,000 clones, with around 70% as singletons. The sample taken for sequencing was PBMCs. The receptors shown here come from a middle-aged woman in good health and CMV-seronegative.

With regard to this clone: Other nucleotide sequences from this sample produce the same CDR3. V is TRBV5-8 and J is TRBJ1-5, with TRBD1 as a possible D gene (6 bases). V lost 2 bases and J 6 bases, leaving 9 bases between the germline ends. Germline CDR1 and CDR2: SGHTS and YDEGEE. The CDR3 contains 13 residues. The CDR3 protein is CASSLQGSQPQHF. The CDR3 nucleotides read TGTGCCAGCAGCTTACAGGGTTCTCAGCCCCAGCATTTT.

V usage is TRBV11-3 and J usage is TRBJ1-1; D unresolved. Trimming stripped 0 bases from V and 4 bases from J, with 6 bases between. Germline values: CDR1 SGHNT, CDR2 YENEEA. The CDR3 spans 13 residues. CDR3: CASSLEPSTEAFF. For the CDR3, the DNA is TGTGCCAGCAGCTTAGAACCGAGCACTGAAGCTTTCTTT.

V is TRBV7-3 and J is TRBJ2-3; 7 nucleotides align to TRBD2. Trimming removed 0 bases from V and 5 bases from J; junction bases left unmatched: 5. This CDR3 contains 15 residues. Germline V gene lookup returns CDR1 SGHTA and CDR2 FQGTGA. CDR3 region: CASSLTPTSVDTQYF. Here the CDR3 DNA reads TGTGCCAGCAGCTTAACCCCCACTAGCGTAGATACGCAGTATTTT.

The chain combines TRBV4-1 with TRBJ2-1; 8 bases fit TRBD2. CDR3 length equals 22 residues. Germline trimming cut 4 bases from V and 8 bases from J; bases unmatched to any gene: 31. Germline V gives CDR1 MGHRA, CDR2 YSYEKL. This chain's CDR3 is CASSPEGPKVVQRGSRVYEQFF. As DNA, the CDR3 is TGCGCCAGCAGCCCAGAAGGCCCCAAAGTGGTCCAGCGGGGGTCCCGAGTCTATGAGCAGTTCTTC.

Here the CDR3 DNA reads TGTGCCAGCCAAACAGGGGCGTCCTATAATTCACCCCTCCACTTT. This translates into CASQTGASYNSPLHF. The J gene is TRBJ1-6, the V gene TRBV2; 7 nucleotides match TRBD1. Trimming removed 8 bases from V and 1 base from J; junction bases left unmatched: 5. Per germline, CDR1 SNHLY and CDR2 FYNNEI. The CDR3 loop spans 15 amino acids.

The chain recombines TRBV7-2 with TRBJ2-1, with TRBD2 as a possible D gene (6 bases). Germline assignment: CDR1 SGHTA and CDR2 FQGNSA. This CDR3 spans 16 amino acids. V was cut by 5 bases and J by 0 bases, with 14 bases left in between. DNA of the CDR3: TGTGCCAGCAGCGCGATTAGCGGTAGCTCCTACAATGAGCAGTTCTTC. Encoded protein: CASSAISGSSYNEQFF. Based on the CDR3 plus reference TRBV7-2 and TRBJ2-1, the full variable domain is GAGVSQSPSNKVTEKGKDVELRCDPISGHTALYWYRQSLGQGLEFLIYFQGNSAPDKSGLPSDRFSAERTGGSVSTLTIQRTQQEDSAVYLCASSAISGSSYNEQFFGPGTRLTVL.

This rearrangement joins TRBV29-1 to TRBJ2-1; weak D call: TRBD2 (6 bases). This CDR3 comprises 14 residues. Trimming pared 4 bases from V and 3 bases from J, leaving 13 bases between. Germline V gene sequence: CDR1 SQVTM, CDR2 ANQGSEA. The DNA for the CDR3 is TGCAGCGTTGGCGGGACTGGGATCTACAATGAGCAGTTCTTC. It encodes CSVGGTGIYNEQFF.